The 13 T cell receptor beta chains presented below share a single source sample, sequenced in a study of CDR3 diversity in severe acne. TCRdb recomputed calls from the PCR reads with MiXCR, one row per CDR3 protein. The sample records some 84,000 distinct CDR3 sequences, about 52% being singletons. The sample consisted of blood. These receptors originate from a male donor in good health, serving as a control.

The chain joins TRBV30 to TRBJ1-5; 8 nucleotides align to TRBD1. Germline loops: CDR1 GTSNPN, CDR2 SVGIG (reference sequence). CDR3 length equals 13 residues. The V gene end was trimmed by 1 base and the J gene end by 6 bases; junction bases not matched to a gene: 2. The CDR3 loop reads CAWSAGGGQPQHF. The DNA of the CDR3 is TGTGCCTGGAGTGCAGGGGGCGGTCAGCCCCAGCATTTT. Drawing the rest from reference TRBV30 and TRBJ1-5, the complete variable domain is SQTIHQWPATLVQPVGSPLSLECTVEGTSNPNLYWYRQAAGRGLQLLFYSVGIGQISSEVPQNLSASRPQDRQFILSSKKLLLSDSGFYLCAWSAGGGQPQHFGDGTRLSIL.

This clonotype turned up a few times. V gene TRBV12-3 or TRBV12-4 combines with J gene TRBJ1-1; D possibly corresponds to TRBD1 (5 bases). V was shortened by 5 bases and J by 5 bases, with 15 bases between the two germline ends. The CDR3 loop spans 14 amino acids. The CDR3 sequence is CASSNTGRGTEAFF. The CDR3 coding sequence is TGTGCCAGCAGTAATACCGGGAGGGGAACTGAAGCTTTCTTT.

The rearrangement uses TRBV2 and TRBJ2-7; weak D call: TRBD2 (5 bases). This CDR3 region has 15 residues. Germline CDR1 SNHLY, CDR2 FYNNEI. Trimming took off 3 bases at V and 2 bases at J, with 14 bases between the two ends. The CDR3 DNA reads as TGTGCCAGCAGTGAGCAGGACTCAGGACCCTACGAGCAGTACTTC. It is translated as CASSEQDSGPYEQYF.

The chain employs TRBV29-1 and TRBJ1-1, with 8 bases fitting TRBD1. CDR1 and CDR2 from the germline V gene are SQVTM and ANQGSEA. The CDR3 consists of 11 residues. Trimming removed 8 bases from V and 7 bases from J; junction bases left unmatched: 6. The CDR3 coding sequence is TGCAGCCCAAGACAGGGGATTGAAGCTTTCTTT. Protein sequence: CSPRQGIEAFF.

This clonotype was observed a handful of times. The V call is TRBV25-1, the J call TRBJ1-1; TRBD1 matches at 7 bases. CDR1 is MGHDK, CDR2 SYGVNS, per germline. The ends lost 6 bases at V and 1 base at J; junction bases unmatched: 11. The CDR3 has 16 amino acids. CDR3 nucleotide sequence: TGTGCCAGCAGAGGAGGTGCAGGGGGAACGAACACTGAAGCTTTCTTT. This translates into CASRGGAGGTNTEAFF.

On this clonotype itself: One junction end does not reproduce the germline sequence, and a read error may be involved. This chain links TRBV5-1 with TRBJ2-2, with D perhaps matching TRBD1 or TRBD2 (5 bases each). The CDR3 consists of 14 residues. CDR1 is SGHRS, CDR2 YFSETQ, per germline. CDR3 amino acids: CASSLGTLTGELVF. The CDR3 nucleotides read TGTGCCAGCAGCTTGGGGACCCTGACCGGGGAGCTGGTTTTT.

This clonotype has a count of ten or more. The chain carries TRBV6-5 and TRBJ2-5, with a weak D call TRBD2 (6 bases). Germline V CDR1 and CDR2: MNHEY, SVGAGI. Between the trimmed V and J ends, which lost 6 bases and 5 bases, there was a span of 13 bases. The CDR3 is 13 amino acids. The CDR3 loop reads CASSTGLRETQYF. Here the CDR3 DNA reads TGTGCCAGCAGCACCGGACTACGCGAGACCCAGTACTTC.

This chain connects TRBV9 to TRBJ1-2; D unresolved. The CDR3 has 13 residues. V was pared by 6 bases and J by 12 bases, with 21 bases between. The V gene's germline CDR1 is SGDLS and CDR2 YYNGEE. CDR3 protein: CASTPTTGIWDTF. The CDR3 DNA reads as TGTGCCAGCACGCCGACGACCGGGATTTGGGACACCTTC.

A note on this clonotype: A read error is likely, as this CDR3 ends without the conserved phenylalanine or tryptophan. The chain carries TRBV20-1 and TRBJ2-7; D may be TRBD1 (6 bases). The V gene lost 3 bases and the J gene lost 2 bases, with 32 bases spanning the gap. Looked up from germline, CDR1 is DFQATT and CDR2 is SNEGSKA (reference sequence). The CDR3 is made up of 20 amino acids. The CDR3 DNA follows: TGCAGTGCTAGCCTTCGTAGGCGACAGGATAGGGTAGCGACCGCCTACGAGCAGTACTAC. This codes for CSASLRRRQDRVATAYEQYY.

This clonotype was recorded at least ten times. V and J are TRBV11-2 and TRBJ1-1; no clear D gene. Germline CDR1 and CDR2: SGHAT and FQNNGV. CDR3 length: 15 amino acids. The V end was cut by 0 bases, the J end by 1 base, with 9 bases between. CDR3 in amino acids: CASSLDWPRNTEAFF. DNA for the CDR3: TGTGCCAGCAGCTTAGATTGGCCGAGGAACACTGAAGCTTTCTTT.

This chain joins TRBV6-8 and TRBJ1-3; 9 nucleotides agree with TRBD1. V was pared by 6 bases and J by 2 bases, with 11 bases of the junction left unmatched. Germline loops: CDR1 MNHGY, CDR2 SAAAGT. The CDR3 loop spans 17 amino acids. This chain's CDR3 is CASRGPGTGLAGNTIYF. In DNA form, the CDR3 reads TGTGCCAGCAGGGGTCCCGGGACAGGGTTAGCTGGAAACACCATATATTTT.

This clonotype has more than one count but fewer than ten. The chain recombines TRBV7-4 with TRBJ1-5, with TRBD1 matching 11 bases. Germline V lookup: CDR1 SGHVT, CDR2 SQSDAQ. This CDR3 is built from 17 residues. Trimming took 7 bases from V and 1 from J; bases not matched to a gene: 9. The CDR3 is CASNRDRGSRSNQPQHF. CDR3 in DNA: TGTGCCAGCAACCGGGACAGGGGGTCGAGGAGCAATCAGCCCCAGCATTTT.

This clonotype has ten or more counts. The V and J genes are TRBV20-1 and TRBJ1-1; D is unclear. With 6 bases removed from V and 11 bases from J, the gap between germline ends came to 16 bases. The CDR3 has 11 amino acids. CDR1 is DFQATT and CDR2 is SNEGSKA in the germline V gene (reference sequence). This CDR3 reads CSASPGVAAFF. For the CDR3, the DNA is TGCAGTGCGTCTCCCGGGGTGGCGGCTTTCTTT.